This T cell receptor (beta chain) was found in a study of T cell changes during pregnancy in multiple sclerosis. Germline CDR1 reads SGHDT; CDR2 reads YYEEEE. Losses at the gene ends were 4 bases for V and 7 bases for J; bases not matched to a gene: 7. The CDR3 is made up of 13 amino acids. Profiling relied on immunoSEQ multiplex PCR, and the TCRdb table lists in-frame clones only, not all of them. Found here are about 73,000 clones, 80% to 95% of them singletons; the top ten hold over 2.5%. The TCR originated in a female donor in good health, enrolled as a control in a pregnancy study. The rearrangement links TRBV5-6 to TRBJ2-7, with 8 bases fitting TRBD1. Sequenced material: peripheral blood, taken in the third trimester of pregnancy. CDR3 DNA sequence: TGTGCCAGCAGCCCCCAGGGGGCTGAAGAGCAGTACTTC. Translating gives CASSPQGAEEQYF.